This T cell receptor (beta chain) was obtained from a study of OX40 agonist ivuxolimab in advanced cancers. As for this clone: Its antigen is as yet unknown.

The assay was immunoSEQ multiplex PCR, and TCRdb's table has in-frame clones only and misses some. The sample contains about 130,000 clones, roughly 92% of which appear only once. The ends were cut back, 10 bases at V and 0 bases at J, with 9 bases in the middle. The CDR3 loop spans 12 amino acids. Germline loops: CDR1 SNHLY, CDR2 FYNNEI. Notes on the study in general: Partial responders treated at 0.1-3.0 mg/kg exhibited clonal expansion among the lowest measured.

The receptor's source is an adult with an advanced solid tumor such as melanoma, head and neck, liver or kidney cancer. The V gene is TRBV2, the J gene TRBJ1-2; D ambiguous. Specimen: CD4+ or CD8+ T cells sorted from blood, collected in a trial of the OX40 agonist ivuxolimab. CDR3 sequence reads: CAIWKTNYGYTF. The CDR3 DNA is TGTGCCATCTGGAAGACTAACTATGGCTACACCTTC.